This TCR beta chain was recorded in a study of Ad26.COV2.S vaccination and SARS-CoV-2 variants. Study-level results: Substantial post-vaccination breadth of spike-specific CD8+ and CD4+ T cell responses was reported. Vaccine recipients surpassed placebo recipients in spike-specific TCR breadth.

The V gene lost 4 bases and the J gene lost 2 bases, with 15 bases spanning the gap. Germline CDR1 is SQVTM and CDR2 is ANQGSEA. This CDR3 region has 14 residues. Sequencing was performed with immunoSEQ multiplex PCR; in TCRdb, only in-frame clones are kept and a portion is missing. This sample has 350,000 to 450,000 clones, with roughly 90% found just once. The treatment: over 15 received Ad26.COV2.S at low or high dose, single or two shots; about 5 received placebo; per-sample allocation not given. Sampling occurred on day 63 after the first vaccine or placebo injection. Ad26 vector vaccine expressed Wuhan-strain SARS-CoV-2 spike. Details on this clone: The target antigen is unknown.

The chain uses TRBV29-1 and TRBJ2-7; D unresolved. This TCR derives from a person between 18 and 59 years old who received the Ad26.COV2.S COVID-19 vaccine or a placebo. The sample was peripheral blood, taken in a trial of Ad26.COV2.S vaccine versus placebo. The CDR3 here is CSVVAEPSTYEQYF. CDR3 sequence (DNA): TGCAGCGTTGTGGCAGAACCTAGTACCTACGAGCAGTACTTC.